This TCR beta chain was sequenced during a study of tumor-infiltrating lymphocytes in primary liver carcinoma. This clonotype counts as medium-sized. TCR beta cDNA was made from approximately 540 ng total RNA with a constant-region primer. Nested multiplex PCR, run for three rounds with slightly modified ARM-PCR, yielded TCR beta libraries. The first two PCR rounds used TRBV1-TRBV30 forward primers with a C-beta reverse primer, about 10 cycles each. MiXCR, applied by TCRdb to the multiplex PCR reads, yields one record per CDR3 protein. This sample has some 30,000 distinct CDR3 sequences, with roughly two thirds found just once. The V and J ends lost 4 bases and 3 bases respectively, with 7 bases between them. Per the germline V gene, CDR1 is GTSNPN and CDR2 is SVGIG (reference sequence). CDR3 length: 12 amino acids. Investigators took RNA and DNA out together from about 20-30 mg of unsorted bulk tissue. Every tumor sample had over 80% viable tumor cells.

The sample comprised liver tumor tissue from sampling region 3. Sample subset: tumor region T3, left-lateral pole. The gene calls are TRBV30 and TRBJ2-1; no clear D gene. The receptor's source is a woman between 25 and 40 years old with primary liver carcinoma and hepatitis B virus infection. CDR3 protein: CAWNDFYNEQFF. The CDR3 nucleotides read TGTGCCTGGAACGACTTCTACAATGAGCAGTTCTTC.